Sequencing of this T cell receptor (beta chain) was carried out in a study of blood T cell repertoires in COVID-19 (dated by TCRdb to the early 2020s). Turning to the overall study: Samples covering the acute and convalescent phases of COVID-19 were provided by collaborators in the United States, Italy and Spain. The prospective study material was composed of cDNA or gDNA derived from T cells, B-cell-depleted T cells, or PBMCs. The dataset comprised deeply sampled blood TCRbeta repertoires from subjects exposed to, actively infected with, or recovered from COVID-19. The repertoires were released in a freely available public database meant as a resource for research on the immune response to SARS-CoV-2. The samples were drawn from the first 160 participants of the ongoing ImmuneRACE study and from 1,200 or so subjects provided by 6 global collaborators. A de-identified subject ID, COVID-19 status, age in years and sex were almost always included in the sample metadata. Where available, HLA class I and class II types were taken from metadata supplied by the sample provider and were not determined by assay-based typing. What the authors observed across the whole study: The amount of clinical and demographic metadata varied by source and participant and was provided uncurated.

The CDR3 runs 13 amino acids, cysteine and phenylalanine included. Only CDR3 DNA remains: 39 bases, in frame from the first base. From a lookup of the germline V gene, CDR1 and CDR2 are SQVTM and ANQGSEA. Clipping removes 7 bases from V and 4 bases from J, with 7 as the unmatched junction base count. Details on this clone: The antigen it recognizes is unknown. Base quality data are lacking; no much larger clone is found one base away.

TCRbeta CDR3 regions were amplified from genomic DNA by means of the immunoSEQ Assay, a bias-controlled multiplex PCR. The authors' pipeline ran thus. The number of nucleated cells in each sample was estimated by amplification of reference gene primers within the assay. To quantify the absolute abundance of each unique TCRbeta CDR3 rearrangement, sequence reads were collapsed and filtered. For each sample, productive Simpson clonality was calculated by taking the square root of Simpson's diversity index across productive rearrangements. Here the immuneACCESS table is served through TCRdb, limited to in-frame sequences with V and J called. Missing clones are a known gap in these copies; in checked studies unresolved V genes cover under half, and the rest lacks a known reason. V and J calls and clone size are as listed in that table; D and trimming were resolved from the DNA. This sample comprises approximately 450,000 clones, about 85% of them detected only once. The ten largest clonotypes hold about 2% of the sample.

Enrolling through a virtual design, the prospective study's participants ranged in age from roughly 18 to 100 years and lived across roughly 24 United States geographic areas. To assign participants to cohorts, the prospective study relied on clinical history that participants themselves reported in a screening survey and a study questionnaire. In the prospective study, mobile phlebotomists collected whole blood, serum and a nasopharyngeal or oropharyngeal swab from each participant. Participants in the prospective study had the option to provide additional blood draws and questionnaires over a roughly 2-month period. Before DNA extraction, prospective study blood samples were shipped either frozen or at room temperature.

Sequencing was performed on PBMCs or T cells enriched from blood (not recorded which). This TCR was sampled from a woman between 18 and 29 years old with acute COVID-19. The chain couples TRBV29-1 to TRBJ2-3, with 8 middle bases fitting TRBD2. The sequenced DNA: TGCAGCGCAAGCGGGAGTTCTGCAGATACGCAGTATTTT. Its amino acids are CSASGSSADTQYF.